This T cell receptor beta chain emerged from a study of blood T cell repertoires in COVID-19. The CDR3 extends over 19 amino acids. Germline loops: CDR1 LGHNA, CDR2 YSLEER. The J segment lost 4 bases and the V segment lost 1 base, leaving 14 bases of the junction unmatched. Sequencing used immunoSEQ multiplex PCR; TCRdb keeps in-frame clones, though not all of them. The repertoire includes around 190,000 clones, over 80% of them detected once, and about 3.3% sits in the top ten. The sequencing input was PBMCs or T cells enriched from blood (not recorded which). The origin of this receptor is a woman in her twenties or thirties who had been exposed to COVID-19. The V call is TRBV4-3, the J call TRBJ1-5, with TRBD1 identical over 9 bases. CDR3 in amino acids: CASSQGQHDGGQGNQPQHF. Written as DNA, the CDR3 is TGCGCCAGCAGCCAAGGACAACATGATGGGGGACAGGGTAATCAGCCCCAGCATTTT.